Sequencing of this T cell receptor (beta chain) was carried out in a study of T cells after somatic rescue of genetic block. The sample holds one count of this clone. Germline assignment: CDR1 MNHNS and CDR2 SASEGT. The length of the CDR3 is 15 residues. Unmatched junction bases numbered 7, after V lost 4 bases and J lost 6 bases. Sequencing used immunoSEQ multiplex PCR; TCRdb keeps in-frame clones, though not all of them. Of approximately 88,000 clones listed, 80% to 90% are singletons. The chain is built from TRBV6-1 and TRBJ2-1; 9 bases map to TRBD2. The receptor's source is a woman aged 18-29 years. Source material: peripheral blood mononuclear cells (PBMCs). The CDR3 DNA follows: TGTGCCAGCAGTGGGCTAGCGGGGCTTCTCAATGAGCAGTTCTTC. It translates to CASSGLAGLLNEQFF.